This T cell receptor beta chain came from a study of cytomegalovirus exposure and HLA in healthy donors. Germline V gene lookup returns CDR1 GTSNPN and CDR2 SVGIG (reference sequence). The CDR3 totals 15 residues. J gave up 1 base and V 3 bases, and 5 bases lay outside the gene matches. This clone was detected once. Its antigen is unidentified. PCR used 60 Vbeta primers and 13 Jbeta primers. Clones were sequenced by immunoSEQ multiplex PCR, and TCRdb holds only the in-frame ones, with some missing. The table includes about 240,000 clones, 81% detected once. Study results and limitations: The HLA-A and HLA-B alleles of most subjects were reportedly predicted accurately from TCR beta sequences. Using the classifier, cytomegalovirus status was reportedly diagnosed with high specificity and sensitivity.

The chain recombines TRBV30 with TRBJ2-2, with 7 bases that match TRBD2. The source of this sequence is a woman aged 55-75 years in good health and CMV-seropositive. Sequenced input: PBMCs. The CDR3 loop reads CAWRTGLMNTGELFF. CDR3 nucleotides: TGTGCCTGGAGGACGGGACTAATGAACACCGGGGAGCTGTTTTTT.